The rows below give T cell receptor beta chains drawn from one sample of a study of shared clonotypes between healthy human individuals. Assay: immunoSEQ multiplex PCR; the TCRdb copy retains only in-frame clones and omits some. Found here are fewer than 400,000 clones, around 67% of them singletons; the top ten hold around 10%. The sample was memory CD4+ T cells sorted from blood. The receptors shown here come from a man aged 25 to 40 in good health. Each CDR3 is given with its conserved first and last residue. The D gene is left open where the match is weak. Expanded clones get a size class; other rows say once, few or many, or leave the size out.

j_call d_call clone_size v_call cdr3_nt cdr3_aa
TRBJ2-1 TRBD2 . TRBV18 TGTGCCAGCTCACCACCGGCGGGAGGGGACAATGAGCAGTTCTTC CASSPPAGGDNEQFF
TRBJ2-3 TRBD2 . TRBV19 TGTGCCAGTAGTTTGGTAGGGACTAGTACAAATACGCAGTATTTT CASSLVGTSTNTQYF
TRBJ1-5 TRBD1 . TRBV2 TGTGCCAGCAGTGGGGGACAGGGGGCGGGCAATCAGCCCCAGCATTTT CASSGGQGAGNQPQHF
TRBJ2-3 . few TRBV2 TGTGCCAGCAGAATGGCGGGAACCCGGGCAGATACGCAGTATTTT CASRMAGTRADTQYF
TRBJ2-7 TRBD2 . TRBV4-1 TGCGCCAGCAGCCAATCAGCGTCGGGACTAGTAGGCTACGAGCAGTACTTC CASSQSASGLVGYEQYF
TRBJ1-5 . . TRBV6-1 TGTGCCAGCAACCCCCACCGGGGTCAGCCCCAGCATTTT CASNPHRGQPQHF
TRBJ1-2 . . TRBV6-1 TGTGCCAGCCGTACTGCGGGCAGACCTAACTATGGCTACACCTTC CASRTAGRPNYGYTF
TRBJ1-3 . . TRBV28 TGTGCCAGCCGAGGACTGGGTCTGAACTCTGGAAACACCATATATTTT CASRGLGLNSGNTIYF
TRBJ2-1 TRBD2 . TRBV9 TGTGCCAGCAGCGGGCTAGCGGGAGTAAACGAGCAGTTCTTC CASSGLAGVNEQFF
TRBJ2-3 . many TRBV7-2 TGTGCCAGCAGCTCTACCTTTGGTAGCGGTGGAGATACGCAGTATTTT CASSSTFGSGGDTQYF
TRBJ2-1 . many TRBV5-1 TGCGCCAGCAGCCCGGGTAGTACCTACAATGAGCAGTTCTTC CASSPGSTYNEQFF
TRBJ2-5 . . TRBV5-1 TGCGCCAGCAGCTTAAAGGGCCTGGGGACCCAGTACTTC CASSLKGLGTQYF
TRBJ2-1 . many TRBV14 TGTGCCAGCAGCCCCCCGTGGGGGTGGGAGAGGGTTAATGAGCAGTTCTTC CASSPPWGWERVNEQFF
TRBJ1-2 TRBD1 . TRBV2 TGTGCCAGCAGTGAAGTCAAGGGGGCTATTGGCTATGGCTACACCTTC CASSEVKGAIGYGYTF
TRBJ2-1 . . TRBV10-2 TGCGCCAGCAGTGATCCTCTCCAGCGGGTATCCTACAATGAGCAGTTCTTC CASSDPLQRVSYNEQFF
TRBJ2-7 . . TRBV15 TGTGCCACCAGCAGAGGAGATACCACAAACTACGAGCAGTACTTC CATSRGDTTNYEQYF
TRBJ2-1 . . TRBV7-9 TGTGCCAGCAGCTTTAGTTCGGCTCGGTTTGACAATGAGCAGTTCTTC CASSFSSARFDNEQFF
TRBJ2-7 . once TRBV7-8 TGTGCCAGCAGCTTAGGGACAACCTACGAGCAGTACTTC CASSLGTTYEQYF
TRBJ2-1 . once TRBV10-3 TGTGCCATCAGTGAGCCAGCAAGGGGGGTAGCTTCTAACAATGAGCAGTTCTTC CAISEPARGVASNNEQFF
TRBJ1-2 . . TRBV19 TGTGCCAGTATGCTGCTCATCAATTCCCGCTATGGCTACACCTTC CASMLLINSRYGYTF
TRBJ2-5 . . TRBV5-1 TGCGCCAGCAGCTTGGGAGGGGGTGAGACCCAGTACTTC CASSLGGGETQYF
TRBJ2-1 . . TRBV25-1 TGTGCCAGCAGTGAGATAGACAGTTCGGCATCCTACAATGAGCAGTTCTTC CASSEIDSSASYNEQFF
TRBJ2-7 . . TRBV5-4 TGTGCCAGCAGCTTTAGGCAGCTAGGCGAGCAGTACTTC CASSFRQLGEQYF
TRBJ2-1 TRBD1 few TRBV5-1 TGCGCCAGCAGCCAACGACAGGGTCGAATAAATGAGCAGTTCTTC CASSQRQGRINEQFF
TRBJ2-1 . . TRBV28 TGTGCCAGCAGTTACCATTATGAGCAGTTCTTC CASSYHYEQFF
TRBJ2-6 . . TRBV5-1 TGCGCCAGCAGCTTGAACGAGAACTCTGGGGCCAACGTCCTGACTTTC CASSLNENSGANVLTF
TRBJ2-7 . . TRBV4-3 TGCGCCAGCAGCCAAGAAGGGAGCCAGCTCTCCTCCTACGAGCAGTACTTC CASSQEGSQLSSYEQYF
TRBJ2-7 . few TRBV28 TGTGCCAGCAGTTCCCGACTAGTCCTAACCTACGAGCAGTACTTC CASSSRLVLTYEQYF
TRBJ1-2 . . TRBV20-1 TGCAGTGGTACGGAGGGTCCGGGCTACACCTTC CSGTEGPGYTF
TRBJ1-6 . . TRBV5-1 TGCGCCAGCAGCTTGGGGGATACATGGGAATCACCCCTCCACTTT CASSLGDTWESPLHF